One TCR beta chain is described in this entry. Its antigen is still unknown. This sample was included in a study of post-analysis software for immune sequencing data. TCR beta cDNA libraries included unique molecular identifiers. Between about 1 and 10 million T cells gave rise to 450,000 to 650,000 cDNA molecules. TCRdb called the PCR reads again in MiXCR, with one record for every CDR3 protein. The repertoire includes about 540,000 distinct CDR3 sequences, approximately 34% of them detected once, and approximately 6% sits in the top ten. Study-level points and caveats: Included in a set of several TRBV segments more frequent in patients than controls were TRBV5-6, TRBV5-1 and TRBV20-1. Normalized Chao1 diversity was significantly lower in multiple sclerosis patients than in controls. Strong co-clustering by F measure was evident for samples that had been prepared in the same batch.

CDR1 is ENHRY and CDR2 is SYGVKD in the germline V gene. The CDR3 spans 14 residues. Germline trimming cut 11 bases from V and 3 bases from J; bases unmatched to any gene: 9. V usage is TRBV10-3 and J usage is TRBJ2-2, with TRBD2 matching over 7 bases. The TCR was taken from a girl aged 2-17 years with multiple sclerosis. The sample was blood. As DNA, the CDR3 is TGTGCCCACCGGGGGGACGCGGACACCGGGGAGCTGTTTTTT. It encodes CAHRGDADTGELFF.